The rows below give T cell receptor beta chains drawn from one sample of a study of siplizumab effects on memory and regulatory T cells. TCRdb's table, derived via immunoSEQ multiplex PCR, lists solely in-frame clones and lacks some. The sample lists about 100,000 clones; 94% were seen once. The sequenced material came from non-Treg CD4+ T cells sorted from blood. These receptors were collected from a human donor in good health. CDR3s include the opening cysteine and the closing phenylalanine or tryptophan. The D gene is left open where the match is weak. Only part of the rows carry a size: once, few, many, or a class if the clone is expanded.

d_gene	abundance	v_gene	j_gene	CDR3nt	CDR3aa
TRBD1	.	TRBV9	TRBJ2-7	TGTGCCAGCTCTCTTGGGGGGACAGGGGGAAATTACGAGCAGTACTTC	CASSLGGTGGNYEQYF
TRBD2	.	TRBV28	TRBJ2-1	TGTGCCAGCAGCGGGAGGAATGAGCAGTTCTTC	CASSGRNEQFF
.	.	TRBV7-2	TRBJ2-3	TGTGCCAGCAGCTTAGTATTCTCAAAGGGCCCAGATACGCAGTATTTT	CASSLVFSKGPDTQYF
.	.	TRBV5-4	TRBJ1-5	TGTGCCAGCAGCCCGGAAGGTGGTCAGCCCCAGCATTTT	CASSPEGGQPQHF
.	.	TRBV7-2	TRBJ1-1	TGTGCCAGCAGCCCTCGGACTGGGAACACTGAAGCTTTCTTT	CASSPRTGNTEAFF
TRBD1	.	TRBV19	TRBJ2-3	TGTGCCAGTAGTATAGGGGACAGAGGCACAGATACGCAGTATTTT	CASSIGDRGTDTQYF
TRBD1	.	TRBV18	TRBJ2-5	TGTGCCAGCTCACCGGAGACAGGGGAAGAGACCCAGTACTTC	CASSPETGEETQYF
TRBD1	.	TRBV28	TRBJ2-7	TGTGCCAGCAGTTTCCTAGACAGGGCCTCCTACGAGCAGTACTTC	CASSFLDRASYEQYF
TRBD1	.	TRBV25-1	TRBJ2-7	TGTGCCAGCAGTGATTCCGGGACAGGGGGGTTTCGCGAGCAGTACTTC	CASSDSGTGGFREQYF
TRBD1	.	TRBV5-6	TRBJ2-7	TGTGCCAGCAGATATCAGGGTACAGGGGTTGCCTACGAGCAGTACTTC	CASRYQGTGVAYEQYF
.	.	TRBV7-6	TRBJ2-5	TGTGCCAGCAGCTTAGACTTTGGCAGGCTGGACTTC	CASSLDFGRLDF
TRBD1	.	TRBV7-3	TRBJ2-7	TGTGCCAGCAGCTTAGGGACAGGAGCCTACGAGCAGTACTTC	CASSLGTGAYEQYF
.	.	TRBV7-8	TRBJ2-4	TGTGCCAGCAGCTTCTCGGGCCGAGGAGACATTCAGTACTTC	CASSFSGRGDIQYF
TRBD1	.	TRBV18	TRBJ2-3	TGTGCCAGCTCACGCATACTCGGGACAGGGAGCGGCACAGATACGCAGTATTTT	CASSRILGTGSGTDTQYF
.	few	TRBV28	TRBJ1-2	TGTGCCAGCAGTCCGCCTCTTGGGGGCTACACCTTC	CASSPPLGGYTF
.	.	TRBV5-4	TRBJ2-2	TGTGCCAGCAGCCCCCGGGCCTCAGGCACCGGGGAGCTGTTTTTT	CASSPRASGTGELFF
TRBD2	.	TRBV18	TRBJ2-1	TGTGCCAGCTCATTAGGACTAGCGGGTTCCTACAATGAGCAGTTCTTC	CASSLGLAGSYNEQFF
.	once	TRBV19	TRBJ2-7	TGTGCCAGTAGTTTAACAGGGGGGGAAGACGAGCAGTACTTC	CASSLTGGEDEQYF
.	.	TRBV20-1	TRBJ2-3	TGCAGTGCTACTCCCGAGGATACGCAGTATTTT	CSATPEDTQYF
.	.	TRBV6-1	TRBJ1-5	TGTGCCAGCAGTGAGGGACATTCGAGCAATCAGCCCCAGCATTTT	CASSEGHSSNQPQHF
TRBD2	.	TRBV7-9	TRBJ2-3	TGTGCCAGCAGCCTCGGACTAGCGGGAGGTGGGGTAGATACGCAGTATTTT	CASSLGLAGGGVDTQYF
TRBD2	.	TRBV6-5	TRBJ2-7	TGTGCCAGCAGTAGGACTAGTGCATGGGAGCAGTACTTC	CASSRTSAWEQYF
.	.	TRBV20-1	TRBJ2-5	TGCAGTGCTAAACGGGAGACCCAGTACTTC	CSAKRETQYF
TRBD1	.	TRBV5-4	TRBJ2-5	TGTGCCAGCAGCTGGACAGGGGGGGGAGAGACCCAGTACTTC	CASSWTGGGETQYF
TRBD2	.	TRBV2	TRBJ2-3	TGTGCCAGCAGTGAATCTCTAGCGGGAAGCACAGATACGCAGTATTTT	CASSESLAGSTDTQYF
TRBD2	.	TRBV7-8	TRBJ2-3	TGTGCCAGCAGCTTTCTAGCGGGAGGAGATACGCAGTATTTT	CASSFLAGGDTQYF
TRBD2	once	TRBV7-3	TRBJ2-1	TGTGCCAGCAGCCCTAGGGGGGCGGGAGGCTCAGCGCAGTTCTTC	CASSPRGAGGSAQFF
.	.	TRBV6-6	TRBJ2-1	TGTGCCAGCAGACCGCGACACGGTAGCGACAATGAGCAGTTCTTC	CASRPRHGSDNEQFF
.	.	TRBV6-6	TRBJ2-7	TGTGCCAGCAGTAACCGGGACGGCTACGAGCAGTACTTC	CASSNRDGYEQYF
TRBD2	once	TRBV19	TRBJ2-7	TGTGCCAGTAGTCTAAAGATTCCGGGACTAGCGGCTGTGATCCCCTACGAGCAGTACTTC	CASSLKIPGLAAVIPYEQYF
.	.	TRBV29-1	TRBJ2-3	TGCAGCGTTGATCATCGTATGAGGGGCTTGACAGATACGCAGTATTTT	CSVDHRMRGLTDTQYF
.	once	TRBV6-1	TRBJ1-5	TGTGCCAGCAGTTTTAGGGGTGGGCAGCCCCAGCATTTT	CASSFRGGQPQHF
.	.	TRBV19	TRBJ2-6	TGTGCCACCAACGGCGATGGGCGGAACTCTGGGGCCAACGTCCTGACTTTC	CATNGDGRNSGANVLTF
.	.	TRBV7-3	TRBJ1-1	TGTGCCAGCAGCTCACACCTTAGGGGGGTACAGGAGCCGAACACTGAAGCTTTCTTT	CASSSHLRGVQEPNTEAFF
.	.	TRBV21-1	TRBJ2-1	TGTGCCAGCAGCAAAGTGGCGTTGCCCTACAATGAGCAGTTCTTC	CASSKVALPYNEQFF
TRBD2	.	TRBV6-1	TRBJ2-3	TGTGCCAGCAGTACCGGGACTAGCTACACAGATACGCAGTATTTT	CASSTGTSYTDTQYF
.	.	TRBV6-5	TRBJ1-1	TGTGCCAGCAGGGGGGTCGGCACTGAAGCTTTCTTT	CASRGVGTEAFF
.	.	TRBV5-6	TRBJ2-7	TGTGCCAGCAGCTTGATTTCAGCCGCCTACGAGCAGTACTTC	CASSLISAAYEQYF
.	.	TRBV27	TRBJ1-2	TGTGCCAGCAGCCGACTCGGGCAGAGCTATGGCTACACCTTC	CASSRLGQSYGYTF
.	.	TRBV15	TRBJ2-1	TGTGCCACCAGCAGAGATCAGGGGATTGTTAATGAGCAGTTCTTC	CATSRDQGIVNEQFF
.	.	TRBV29-1	TRBJ2-7	TGCAGCGTCCTGGGGGACAACAACTACGAGCAGTACTTC	CSVLGDNNYEQYF
TRBD2	.	TRBV7-3	TRBJ2-5	TGTGCCAGCAGCTTAATCCCCTCTAGCGGGCAAGAGACCCAGTACTTC	CASSLIPSSGQETQYF
.	.	TRBV11-2	TRBJ1-2	TGTGCCAGCAGCCCCCTTAGGACGGGCTATGGCTACACCTTC	CASSPLRTGYGYTF
TRBD2	.	TRBV10-3	TRBJ2-7	TGTGCCATCCAGGCTAGCGGGGCCTCCTACGAGCAGTACTTC	CAIQASGASYEQYF
.	.	TRBV9	TRBJ1-4	TGTGCCAGCAGCGTAAGACCTGGGATGAGCGAAAAACTGTTTTTT	CASSVRPGMSEKLFF
.	medium-sized	TRBV18	TRBJ2-7	TGTGCCAGCTCACCAACCTTGGGACGTCGCGGCGAGCAGTACTTC	CASSPTLGRRGEQYF
.	.	TRBV29-1	TRBJ2-5	TGCAGCCTACTAGATGGGTCCGAGACCCAGTACTTC	CSLLDGSETQYF
.	.	TRBV6-1	TRBJ1-4	TGTGCCAGCAGTGAAGAAACAGGGAACGCTGAAAAACTGTTTTTT	CASSEETGNAEKLFF
TRBD2	.	TRBV5-6	TRBJ2-7	TGTGCCAGCGGCCCTAGCGGGAGCCAAACCTACGAGCAGTACTTC	CASGPSGSQTYEQYF
TRBD2	once	TRBV4-2	TRBJ2-3	TGTGCCAGCAGCTTGGATAGCGGGAGATTAGGAGATACGCAGTATTTT	CASSLDSGRLGDTQYF
.	.	TRBV23-1	TRBJ2-7	TGCGCCAGCAGTCACGAGCGCTACCAGACCCTCGAGCAGTACTTC	CASSHERYQTLEQYF
.	.	TRBV6-6	TRBJ2-7	TGTGCCAGCAGTTTCCCAGACTCCTACGAGCAGTACTTC	CASSFPDSYEQYF
TRBD2	.	TRBV19	TRBJ2-3	TGTGCCAGTAGTGGAGGACTAGCGGGAGCTCCAAGCACAGATACGCAGTATTTT	CASSGGLAGAPSTDTQYF